This T cell receptor (beta chain) was captured by sequencing in a study of response to subunit inactivated influenza vaccine. Overall study findings and caveats: It was the authors' suggestion that each seasonal influenza vaccination recruits few new T cells.

Each CDR3 protein is one row after TCRdb ran MiXCR on the RT-PCR reads. Among about half a million distinct CDR3 sequences listed, 9.5% to 12% were seen once. Points on this clonotype: Its target is not known.

V lost 0 bases, J lost 10 bases, and 13 bases lay in between. This CDR3 comprises 14 residues. The V gene's germline CDR1 is LGHDT and CDR2 YNNKEL (reference sequence). V usage is TRBV3-1 and J usage is TRBJ2-1; D unclear. This receptor was obtained from a man aged 50-59 years who received an inactivated influenza vaccine. The input for sequencing was PBMCs from blood, taken roughly 47 days after vaccination. Here the CDR3 DNA reads TGTGCCAGCAGCCAAGAAGTGGGGATTGACGAGCAGTTCTTC. As protein: CASSQEVGIDEQFF.